This T cell receptor delta chain appears in the sequencing data of a study of gamma-delta chains in newborns, infants, children. Study-level information: Microbial exposure reportedly drives polyclonal innate γδ T cell expansion after birth.

TCRdb re-called clones from the reads using CATT. The sample contains about 11,000 delta-chain clones, approximately 8.2% of which appear only once. CDR3 length equals 20 residues. With V trimmed by 1 base and J by 0 bases, 17 bases remained unmatched. Germline CDR1 is GEAIGNYY and CDR2 is EKD. The clonotype was recovered from a child who was a newborn, infant or young child, either healthy, febrile or measles-vaccinated (not recorded which). The sequenced material came from blood. The chain carries TRDV2 and TRDJ1; 9 bases agree with TRDD3. Here the CDR3 DNA reads TGTGCCTGTGACACGCTGCGTACTGGGGGACCACCTATTTACACCGATAAACTCATCTTT. This encodes CACDTLRTGGPPIYTDKLIF.